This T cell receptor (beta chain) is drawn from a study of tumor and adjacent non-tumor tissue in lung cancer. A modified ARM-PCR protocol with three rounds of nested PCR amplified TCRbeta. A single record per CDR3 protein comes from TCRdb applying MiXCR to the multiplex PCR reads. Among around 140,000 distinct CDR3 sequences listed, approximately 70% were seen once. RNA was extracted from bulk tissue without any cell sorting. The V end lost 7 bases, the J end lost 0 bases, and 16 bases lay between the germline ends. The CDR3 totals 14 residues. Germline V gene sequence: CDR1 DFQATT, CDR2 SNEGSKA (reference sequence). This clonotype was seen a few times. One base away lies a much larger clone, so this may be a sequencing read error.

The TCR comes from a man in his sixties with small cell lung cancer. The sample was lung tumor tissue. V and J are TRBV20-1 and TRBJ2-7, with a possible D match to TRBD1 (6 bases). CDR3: CSVSPGTLSYEQYF. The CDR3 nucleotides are TGCAGTGTTTCTCCCGGGACACTCTCCTACGAGCAGTACTTC.